These 16 T cell receptor beta chains were all obtained from the same sample, sequenced in a study of memory CD4+ T cells and cytomegalovirus serostatus. The sort gate was single viable CD3+CD4+CD8-CD45RO+ cells for memory CD4+ T cells. Here immunoSEQ multiplex PCR was the method, and the copy in TCRdb shows in-frame clones only, minus some. This table holds about 31,000 clones, approximately 76% found once. The sequencing input was memory CD4+ T cells from blood. The receptors stem from an adult in good health and CMV-seronegative. Some clones in this sample may be carry-over from other donors' samples.

V gene TRBV4-1 combines with J gene TRBJ2-5; unclear D gene. This CDR3 is 15 amino acids long. Germline V gene data show CDR1 as MGHRA and CDR2 as YSYEKL. V was clipped by 4 bases and J by 5 bases, with 17 bases between them. The CDR3: CASSPLPGLGETQYF. The CDR3 DNA sequence: TGCGCCAGCAGCCCCCTACCGGGCCTGGGGGAGACCCAGTACTTC.

The chain employs TRBV5-1 and TRBJ2-1; TRBD2 matches 8 bases. CDR1 and CDR2 (germline): SGHRS, YFSETQ. V lost 3 bases to trimming and J lost 1 base; unmatched junction nucleotides: 6. CDR3 length equals 16 residues. CDR3 loop: CASSSSGTRSYNEQFF. The CDR3 DNA reads as TGCGCCAGCAGCTCATCCGGGACTAGATCCTACAATGAGCAGTTCTTC.

This rearrangement joins TRBV7-9 to TRBJ1-2; D might be TRBD1 (6 bases). Trimming took off 3 bases at V and 2 bases at J, with 13 bases between the two ends. Germline V gene sequence: CDR1 SEHNR, CDR2 FQNEAQ (reference sequence). This CDR3 is 15 amino acids long. DNA of the CDR3: TGTGCCAGCAGCTTTGTCTCAGGGGCCAACTATGGCTACACCTTC. This gives the protein CASSFVSGANYGYTF. Drawing the rest from reference TRBV7-9 and TRBJ1-2, the complete variable domain is DTGVSQNPRHKITKRGQNVTFRCDPISEHNRLYWYRQTLGQGPEFLTYFQNEAQLEKSRLLSDRFSAERPKGSFSTLEIQRTEQGDSAMYLCASSFVSGANYGYTFGSGTRLTVV.

The chain links TRBV5-1 to TRBJ2-3; possibly TRBD1 for D (6 bases). The CDR3 totals 17 residues. Deletions cut 3 bases from V and 1 base from J, with 18 bases between. Germline loops: CDR1 SGHRS, CDR2 YFSETQ. The CDR3 DNA reads TGCGCCAGCAGCTCAGGACAGTCAGGGCCTCGCACAGATACGCAGTATTTT. Its translation: CASSSGQSGPRTDTQYF. The full variable domain, rest sourced from reference TRBV5-1 and TRBJ2-3, is KAGVTQTPRYLIKTRGQQVTLSCSPISGHRSVSWYQQTPGQGLQFLFEYFSETQRNKGNFPGRFSGRQFSNSRSEMNVSTLELGDSALYLCASSSGQSGPRTDTQYFGPGTRLTVL.

This clone was seen once. V gene TRBV6-6 combines with J gene TRBJ1-2, with 8 bases aligning to TRBD1. The V gene's germline CDR1 is MNHNY and CDR2 SVGAGI (reference sequence). This CDR3 contains 13 residues. Trimming removed 2 bases from V and 7 bases from J; junction bases left unmatched: 3. Here the CDR3 reads CASSYRGQAGYTF. In DNA, the CDR3 is TGTGCCAGCAGTTACCGGGGACAGGCTGGCTACACCTTC.

V usage is TRBV7-3 and J usage is TRBJ1-6, with 7 bases lining up with TRBD1. V gave up 2 bases and J gave up 3 bases; unmatched junction bases: 1. Looked up from germline, CDR1 is SGHTA and CDR2 is FQGTGA. CDR3 length: 15 amino acids. CDR3 in amino acids: CASSLDRVYNSPLHF. CDR3 nucleotides: TGTGCCAGCAGCTTAGACAGGGTCTATAATTCACCCCTCCACTTT.

A few counts support this clone. The rearrangement joins TRBV2 to TRBJ1-5; tentative D call: TRBD1 (5 bases). Trimming took off 4 bases at V and 10 bases at J, with 14 bases between the two ends. Germline V gene lookup returns CDR1 SNHLY and CDR2 FYNNEI. The CDR3 runs to 13 residues. CDR3 bases: TGTGCCAGCAGTGTAGACAGTATCTCACCCCAGCATTTT. Translation gives CASSVDSISPQHF.

The CDR3, as DNA: TGTGCCAGCAGTTCCGACCGCGCAGCCTACTATGGCTACACCTTC. This sequence encodes CASSSDRAAYYGYTF. The rearrangement links TRBV6-5 to TRBJ1-2; the D is unclear. Germline V gene sequence: CDR1 MNHEY, CDR2 SVGAGI. The CDR3 covers 15 residues. V was trimmed by 4 bases and J by 3 bases, leaving 15 bases between them.

This chain uses TRBV5-4 with TRBJ1-1, with 9 bases identical to TRBD1. The V gene's germline CDR1 is SGHNT and CDR2 YYREEE (reference sequence). The CDR3 is made up of 16 amino acids. The ends lost 4 bases at V and 6 bases at J; junction bases unmatched: 13. Here the CDR3 DNA reads TGTGCCAGCAGCGGGATTGCCGGACAGGGGACCGCTGAAGCTTTCTTT. Protein: CASSGIAGQGTAEAFF.

For the CDR3, the DNA is TGTGCCAGCAGCCTTGGACTTTACACTGAAGCTTTCTTT. It codes for CASSLGLYTEAFF. The genes are TRBV7-9 and TRBJ1-1; D remains ambiguous. Germline CDR1 and CDR2: SEHNR and FQNEAQ (reference sequence). V shed 5 bases and J shed 3 bases, with 10 bases lying between them. The CDR3 is 13 residues long.

About this clone itself: Mismatch with germline at one junction end may stem from a read error. Here the CDR3 DNA reads TGTGCCAGTACTAATGGGGGGACTCAGCTCCAGCATTTT. It yields the protein CASTNGGTQLQHF. This sequence joins TRBV19 and TRBJ1-5; tentative D call: TRBD1 (5 bases). This CDR3 comprises 13 residues. Germline lookup yields CDR1 LNHDA and CDR2 SQIVND (reference sequence).

The V and J genes are TRBV21-1 and TRBJ2-3. TRBV21-1 represents a pseudogene. CDR3 length: 12 residues. For the CDR3, the DNA is TGTGCCAGCAGCAAAGCGGCAGATACGCAGTATTTT. Translated: CASSKAADTQYF.

The rearrangement joins TRBV27 to TRBJ1-5; 7 bases match TRBD1. This CDR3 region has 16 residues. The junction had 9 bases not matched to a gene; V was cut back by 5 bases and J by 2 bases. Germline CDR1 reads MNHEY; CDR2 reads SMNVEV (reference sequence). In DNA, the CDR3 is TGTGCCAGCAGTCCGAGGACAGGCGGGGGCAATCAGCCCCAGCATTTT. Its protein is CASSPRTGGGNQPQHF.

CDR3 amino acids: CASSQSNRGNYGYTF. The CDR3 DNA follows: TGCGCCAGCAGCCAATCAAACAGGGGTAACTATGGCTACACCTTC. This chain links TRBV4-1 with TRBJ1-2; 7 bases align to TRBD1. This CDR3 is built from 15 residues. Trimming removed 2 bases from V and 1 base from J; junction bases left unmatched: 4. From germline, CDR1 is MGHRA and CDR2 YSYEKL.

The J gene is TRBJ1-4, the V gene TRBV4-2; D is ambiguous. The germline V and J ends were trimmed by 0 bases and 8 bases, with 13 bases remaining between them. This CDR3 comprises 15 residues. Germline V gives CDR1 LGHNA, CDR2 YNFKEQ. As DNA, the CDR3 is TGTGCCAGCAGCCAAGACGGCTCCGGCGGCGAAAAACTGTTTTTT. This gives the protein CASSQDGSGGEKLFF.

V is TRBV28 and J is TRBJ2-1, with 15 bases aligning to TRBD2. Germline V lookup: CDR1 MDHEN, CDR2 SYDVKM. The junction had 2 bases not matched to a gene; V was cut back by 5 bases and J by 6 bases. The CDR3 covers 15 residues. This CDR3 reads CASSGLAGGLNEQFF. CDR3 sequence (DNA): TGTGCCAGCAGTGGACTAGCGGGGGGGCTCAATGAGCAGTTCTTC.